This T cell receptor beta chain emerged from a study of blood T cell repertoires in COVID-19 (dated by TCRdb to the early 2020s). For the study in its entirety: Samples from collaborators originated in the United States, Italy and Spain and spanned both the acute and convalescent phases of COVID-19. The prospective study material was composed of cDNA or gDNA derived from T cells, B-cell-depleted T cells, or PBMCs. Subjects who had been exposed to COVID-19, were actively infected with it, or had recovered from it provided the deeply sampled blood TCRbeta repertoires that made up the dataset. The repertoires were released in a freely available public database intended as a resource for research on the immune response to SARS-CoV-2. The samples were drawn from the first 160 participants of the ongoing ImmuneRACE study and from some 1,300 subjects provided by 6 global collaborators. Nearly every sample came with metadata listing a de-identified subject ID, COVID-19 status, age in years and sex. Where HLA class I and class II types were available, the types were taken from metadata supplied by the sample provider, not from assay-based typing.

Details on this clone: The clone's antigen remains unknown. The sample holds no much larger clone one base away, and base qualities are not on file.

Broad study findings and their caveats: The amount of clinical and demographic metadata varied by source and participant and was provided uncurated.

The CDR3 numbers 18 residues from cysteine through phenylalanine. The read is trimmed to its CDR3 DNA, 54 bases read in frame from base 1. CDR1 and CDR2 are read off the germline V gene (reference sequence) as SGHKS and YYEKEE. V lost 4 bases and J lost 1 base, and the count of bases not matched to a germline gene is 16. Collaborating institutions collected whole blood in K2EDTA tubes following their own protocols. For TCRbeta analysis, collaborators shipped samples in one of three forms: frozen whole blood, isolated PBMCs, or DNA extracted from either of those sample types. The immunoSEQ Assay, a bias-controlled multiplex PCR, was used to amplify TCRbeta CDR3 regions from genomic DNA. The original pipeline was this. Nucleated cell counts per sample were estimated from amplification of reference gene primers within the assay. Sequence reads were collapsed and filtered to measure the absolute abundance of every unique TCRbeta CDR3 rearrangement. For each sample, productive Simpson clonality was calculated as the square root of Simpson's diversity index over productive rearrangements. Entries here come from immuneACCESS through TCRdb and include only in-frame sequences with V and J called. Some clones fail to appear in such tables; in the studies checked, an unresolved V gene covers under half of the shortfall, and the cause of the remainder is unknown. V and J calls and clone size are as listed in that table; D and trimming were resolved from the DNA. This sample lists tens of thousands of clones; over 75% were detected once. Jointly, the top ten make up about 3.8% of the sample.

The receptor was isolated from a woman aged 55-69 years with acute or convalescent COVID-19. Recombination joined TRBV5-5 with TRBJ2-5, and 7 junctional nucleotides match TRBD2. Sequencing used peripheral blood. The CDR3 protein is CASSLAFKRGPSQETQYF. In nucleotides, the sequence is TGTGCCAGCAGCCTAGCTTTCAAGCGGGGCCCTAGCCAAGAGACCCAGTACTTC.